The present TCR beta chain was sequenced within a study of CD8+CD57+ T cells in acquired aplastic anemia. The patients chosen for sequencing had shown expansion of CD8+CD57+ cells (detected by flow cytometry). The V end lost 8 bases, the J end lost 4 bases, and 9 bases lay between the germline ends. CDR3 length equals 11 residues. The germline CDR1 and CDR2 sequences are LNHDA and SQIVND (reference sequence). TCR beta VDJ and CDR3 profiling used genomic DNA as template. One entry per CDR3 protein results from TCRdb running MiXCR on the reads. The sample yields 160,000 or so distinct CDR3 sequences, roughly 48% seen once.

The chain combines TRBV19 with TRBJ2-7; maybe TRBD1 (6 bases). The sequenced sample was sorted CD4+, CD8+, or CD8+CD57+ T cells (not recorded which) from PBMCs. The TCR originated in a human donor with aplastic anemia. CDR3 bases: TGTGCCAGTGAACAGGGATACGAGCAGTACTTC. As protein: CASEQGYEQYF.